Each of the 10 T cell receptor beta chains below was sequenced from the same sample in a study of cytomegalovirus exposure and HLA in healthy donors. Both 60 Vbeta primers and 13 Jbeta primers went into the PCR. The protocol was immunoSEQ multiplex PCR, while the TCRdb copy is restricted to in-frame clones and leaves out a portion. The table has 150,000 to 250,000 clones, around four fifths seen once. Sequencing was carried out using PBMCs. The receptor set was obtained from a woman in her 50s in good health and CMV-seropositive.

Comments on this clone: A read error may account for a junction end that differs from germline. The J gene is TRBJ1-3, the V gene TRBV7-7; the D gene is possibly TRBD1 (6 bases). The CDR3 extends over 19 amino acids. Germline V gives CDR1 SSHAT, CDR2 FNYEAQ (reference sequence). The chain's CDR3 is CASSLRGRGKWFGGNTIYF. The CDR3 nucleotides are TGTGCTAGCAGCTTACGAGGCAGGGGAAAGTGGTTTGGGGGAAACACCATATATTTT.

The chain joins TRBV28 to TRBJ2-5; a weak D match, TRBD2 (6 bases). The CDR3 runs 16 residues. Germline assignment: CDR1 MDHEN and CDR2 SYDVKM. Between the trimmed V and J ends, which lost 2 bases and 4 bases, there was a span of 17 bases. For the CDR3, the DNA is TGTGCCAGCAGTTTAAACTTCCCTAGCGCCGGAGAGACCCAGTACTTC. This translates into CASSLNFPSAGETQYF.

This chain connects TRBV23-1 to TRBJ2-2, with D tentatively TRBD1 (5 bases). TRBV23-1 is marked as an open reading frame, function uncertain. V was trimmed by 3 bases and J by 6 bases, leaving 17 bases between them. This CDR3 has 16 residues. The CDR3 spells CASSQELDKLAGELFF. CDR3 DNA: TGCGCCAGCAGTCAGGAACTGGACAAGTTAGCCGGGGAGCTGTTTTTT.

This rearrangement joins TRBV5-1 to TRBJ2-1; 8 nucleotides line up with TRBD2. Germline CDR1 reads SGHRS; CDR2 reads YFSETQ. The junction had 9 bases not matched to a gene; V was cut back by 2 bases and J by 5 bases. CDR3 length equals 16 residues. This CDR3 reads CASSFGAGGNNNEQFF. The DNA of the CDR3 is TGCGCCAGCAGCTTCGGTGCGGGAGGCAACAACAATGAGCAGTTCTTC.

This clone was picked up one time. This sequence joins TRBV28 and TRBJ2-7; D may be TRBD1 (6 bases). The CDR3 has 15 amino acids. The germline V gene encodes CDR1 MDHEN and CDR2 SYDVKM. V was pared by 3 bases and J by 0 bases, with 12 bases between. The CDR3 protein is CASSFDRSSSYEQYF. CDR3 sequence (DNA): TGTGCCAGCAGTTTCGACAGGTCCTCCTCCTACGAGCAGTACTTC.

The V and J genes are TRBV5-4 and TRBJ2-4; tentatively, D is TRBD1 (6 bases). Germline values: CDR1 SGHNT, CDR2 YYREEE (reference sequence). Deletions cut 4 bases from V and 8 bases from J, with 19 bases between. This CDR3 is built from 15 residues. The DNA for the CDR3 is TGTGCCAGCAGCGCTACCGACAGGTCGAATGACATTCAGTACTTC. Its protein is CASSATDRSNDIQYF.

With respect to this clone: Sequence at one end of the junction differs from germline and may be a read error. The chain employs TRBV27 and TRBJ2-6; tentatively, D is TRBD1 (5 bases). The CDR3 sequence is 13 residues long. The germline V gene has CDR1 MNHEY and CDR2 SMNVEV (reference sequence). DNA for the CDR3: TGTGCCAGCAGCCGCTCTGGGGCCAACGGCCTGACTTTC. Protein product: CASSRSGANGLTF.

The genes are TRBV11-1 and TRBJ2-1, with 10 bases fitting TRBD1. The germline V gene has CDR1 SGHAT and CDR2 FQDESV (reference sequence). The V segment lost 5 bases and the J segment 7 bases; nucleotides outside the gene matches: 5. The CDR3 is 14 residues long. CDR3 amino acids: CASSETGGRNEQFF. Written as DNA, the CDR3 is TGTGCCAGCAGCGAGACAGGGGGCAGGAATGAGCAGTTCTTC.

The chain carries TRBV6-5 and TRBJ1-1; 8 bases line up with TRBD1. V dropped 7 bases and J dropped 7; count of bases not matched to a gene: 2. Germline V gene lookup returns CDR1 MNHEY and CDR2 SVGAGI. This CDR3 contains 11 residues. CDR3 protein: CASTGQGEAFF. The DNA of the CDR3 is TGTGCCAGCACCGGACAGGGTGAAGCTTTCTTT.

The V call is TRBV7-2, the J call TRBJ1-6; D uncertain. CDR1 and CDR2 (germline): SGHTA, FQGNSA. The CDR3 loop spans 16 amino acids. Trimming stripped 5 bases from V and 10 bases from J, with 21 bases between. The CDR3 is CASSPRRSGVESPLHF. CDR3 nucleotide sequence: TGTGCCAGCAGCCCGAGAAGGAGCGGGGTAGAGTCACCCCTCCACTTT. The full variable domain, in which reference TRBV7-2 and TRBJ1-6 provide the parts outside the CDR3, is GAGVSQSPSNKVTEKGKDVELRCDPISGHTALYWYRQSLGQGLEFLIYFQGNSAPDKSGLPSDRFSAERTGGSVSTLTIQRTQQEDSAVYLCASSPRRSGVESPLHFGNGTRLTVT.